The rows below give T cell receptor beta chains drawn from one sample of a study of T cell changes during pregnancy in multiple sclerosis. Using immunoSEQ multiplex PCR, the repertoire was profiled, and TCRdb retains in-frame clones only, with some absent. Here the sample spans 40,000 to 50,000 clones, more than 85% being singletons. Specimen: CD4+ T cells from peripheral blood mononuclear cells, collected in the third trimester of pregnancy. The receptors stem from a female donor with multiple sclerosis, enrolled in a pregnancy study. The CDR3 runs from the conserved cysteine through the conserved F or W. D genes are given only for firm matches.

V gene	J gene	D gene	CDR3 DNA	CDR3 protein
TRBV7-9	TRBJ1-4	TRBD1	TGTGCCAGCAGCTTAGCGCTCGACAGGGGCCGTAATGAAAAACTGTTTTTT	CASSLALDRGRNEKLFF
TRBV18	TRBJ1-3	-	TGTGCCAGCTCACTTAGCTCTGGAAACACCATATATTTT	CASSLSSGNTIYF
TRBV27	TRBJ1-4	-	TGTGCCAGCAGCCGGCAGGGCAATGAAAAACTGTTTTTT	CASSRQGNEKLFF
TRBV7-2	TRBJ2-1	TRBD2	TGTGCCAGCAGCTTAGTTACGCCCCATACAGCGGGATACAATGAGCAGTTCTTC	CASSLVTPHTAGYNEQFF
TRBV2	TRBJ2-2	TRBD2	TGTGCCAGCAGTAGGCTAGCGGGAGCCGGGGAGCTGTTTTTT	CASSRLAGAGELFF
TRBV5-5	TRBJ2-2	-	TGTGCCAGCAGCTTGCTGGCCGGGGCCGGGGAGCTGTTTTTT	CASSLLAGAGELFF
TRBV29-1	TRBJ2-2	-	TGCAGCGTTGAAGAATTGGAGGGCCCTCGGAACGGGGAGCTGTTTTTT	CSVEELEGPRNGELFF
TRBV5-1	TRBJ1-2	-	TGCGCCAGCAGCTTGGGCCACACCCCAGACTTACGCGGCTACACCTTC	CASSLGHTPDLRGYTF
TRBV15	TRBJ2-5	-	TGTGCCACCAGCAGAGATCGAAACACGGCGGGAGAGACCCAGTACTTC	CATSRDRNTAGETQYF
TRBV6-5	TRBJ2-6	TRBD1	TGTGCCAGCAGTTACTCGACAGGGGCCGGGGCCAACGTCCTGACTTTC	CASSYSTGAGANVLTF